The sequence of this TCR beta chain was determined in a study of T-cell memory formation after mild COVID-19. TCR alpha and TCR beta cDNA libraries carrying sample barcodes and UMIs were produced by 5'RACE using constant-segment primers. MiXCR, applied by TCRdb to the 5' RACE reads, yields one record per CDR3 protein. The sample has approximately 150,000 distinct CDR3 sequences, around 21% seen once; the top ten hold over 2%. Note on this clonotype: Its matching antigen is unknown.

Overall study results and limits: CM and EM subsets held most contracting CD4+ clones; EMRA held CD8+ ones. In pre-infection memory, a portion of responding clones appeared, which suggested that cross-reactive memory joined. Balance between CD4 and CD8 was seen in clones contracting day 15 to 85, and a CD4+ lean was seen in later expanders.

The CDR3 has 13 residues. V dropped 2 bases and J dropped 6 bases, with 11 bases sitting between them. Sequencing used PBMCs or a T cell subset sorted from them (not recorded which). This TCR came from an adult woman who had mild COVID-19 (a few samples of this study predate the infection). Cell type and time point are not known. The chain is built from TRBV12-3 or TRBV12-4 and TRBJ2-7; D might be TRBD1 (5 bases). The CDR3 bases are TGTGCCAGCAGTTTATCCAAGGGGTTCGAGCAGTACTTC. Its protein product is CASSLSKGFEQYF.